This T cell receptor beta chain was observed in a study of cytomegalovirus exposure and HLA in healthy donors. Findings and limits, study-wide: Specificity of a few CMV-associated chains for CMV antigens was verified in vitro. Some TCR beta chains (roughly 160 of them) were listed as cytomegalovirus-associated.

Profiling relied on immunoSEQ multiplex PCR, and the TCRdb table lists in-frame clones only, not all of them. Here the sample spans 260,000 or so clones, 85% to 90% being singletons. CDR1 and CDR2 (germline): SGHRS, YFSETQ. V lost 2 bases and J lost 9; bases outside the gene matches: 18. The CDR3 consists of 18 residues. A note on this clone: Its target is unknown.

The chain couples TRBV5-1 to TRBJ2-1; 9 bases are a match to TRBD2. Specimen: PBMCs. This receptor was identified in a woman between 18 and 29 years old in good health and CMV-seronegative. The CDR3 DNA is TGCGCCAGCAGCTTTGTGCGGGGGGGCCAAGCGGGAGTGGGTGAGCAGTTCTTC. Translation gives CASSFVRGGQAGVGEQFF.